This TCR beta chain came from a study of Graves' ophthalmopathy and Graves' hyperthyroidism. There are a few counts of this clonotype. A clone one base away is much larger, so this may be a read error. Germline CDR1 is LGHNT and CDR2 is FRNRAP. Trimming cost V 5 bases and J 7 bases, with 14 bases left between them. The CDR3 loop spans 13 amino acids. RNA transcripts were the source from which TCR beta CDR3 regions were amplified. HTBI-primed first-round RT-PCR preceded second-round multiplex PCR. TCRdb re-analysed the multiplex PCR reads in MiXCR, keeping a single row per CDR3 protein. The repertoire holds roughly 400,000 distinct CDR3 sequences, with 15% as singletons.

The rearrangement links TRBV12-5 to TRBJ2-5; tentative D call: TRBD1 (8 bases). The specimen was peripheral blood. This clonotype was obtained from a young woman with stable Graves' hyperthyroidism. This chain's CDR3 is CASGVTGEGTQYF. CDR3 bases: TGTGCTAGTGGTGTGACAGGGGAGGGGACCCAGTACTTC.